A single sample is the source of the 27 T cell receptor beta chains below, sequenced in a study of regulatory T cells in long-lasting Graves disease (dated by TCRdb to about 2021). Explained via the paper, the time point label denotes: newly diagnosed GD, antithyroid drugs for less than 3 months. For both TCR sequencing and RNA sequencing, RNA was extracted from PBMCs in TRIzol. The library was made by multiplex PCR. Sequencing instrument: Illumina HiSeq 4000. TCR beta libraries were built with iRepertoire HTBI primers and Arm-PCR amplification of CDR3 regions. The public reads were reprocessed in TCRdb via fastp at Q25 and MiXCR, keeping in-frame beta chains. Rows matching on CDR3 protein sequence are summarized as one entry with the most common DNA and genes. The sample table records 400,000 to 550,000 distinct CDR3 sequences; over 15% of these occur just once. 9.5% to 12% of the sample goes to the ten largest clones.

This sample also appeared in a second study, on T cells in Graves' hyperthyroidism and ophthalmopathy.

This specimen consisted of peripheral blood mononuclear cells (PBMCs), obtained at new diagnosis, from a patient treated with antithyroid drugs. All receptors derive from a woman in her twenties or thirties with Graves disease. Donor details come from another sample of the same person, matched by shared clones.

This clonotype was found many times. The rearrangement uses TRBV11-2 and TRBJ2-2; D possibly matches TRBD1 or TRBD2 (6 bases each). V shed 5 bases and J shed 0 bases, with 25 bases lying between them. This CDR3 comprises 20 residues. The germline V gene has CDR1 SGHAT and CDR2 FQNNGV. CDR3 sequence: CASSPHTIRGRSTNTGELFF. The DNA for the CDR3 is TGTGCCAGCAGCCCGCACACCATCCGGGGGCGGAGTACGAACACCGGGGAGCTGTTTTTT.

This clonotype was counted only a few times. V and J are TRBV20-1 and TRBJ2-1; 8 bases match TRBD2. Germline V gene sequence: CDR1 DFQATT, CDR2 SNEGSKA (reference sequence). V shed 0 bases, J shed 3 bases, and the junction held 10 bases outside the gene matches. CDR3 size: 17 residues. CDR3 in amino acids: CSARDNLAGYNYNEQFF. In DNA, the CDR3 is TGCAGTGCTAGAGACAACCTAGCGGGTTACAACTACAATGAGCAGTTCTTC.

This clonotype was recorded many times. This rearrangement joins TRBV6-2 or TRBV6-3 to TRBJ2-1, with a weak D call TRBD2 (5 bases). Trimming left V 2 bases short and J 5 bases short, with 10 bases between. CDR1 and CDR2 from the germline V gene are MNHEY and SVGEGT. This CDR3 spans 14 amino acids. The CDR3 reads CASSYVAGDNEQFF. DNA for the CDR3: TGTGCCAGCAGTTACGTCGCGGGTGACAATGAGCAGTTCTTC.

This clonotype was recorded once. The rearrangement links TRBV4-1 to TRBJ1-5; no firm D call. The ends were cut back, 2 bases at V and 4 bases at J, with 15 bases in the middle. Germline CDR1 MGHRA, CDR2 YSYEKL. The CDR3 sequence is 16 residues long. The CDR3 DNA reads TGCGCCAGCAGCCAAACAGACGGAAGACCGAATCAGCCCCAGCATTTT. Its translation is CASSQTDGRPNQPQHF.

This clonotype was recorded at least ten times. The rearrangement uses TRBV28 and TRBJ2-7, with unresolved D. The CDR3 spans 13 residues. Trimming cost V 6 bases and J 0 bases, with 9 bases left between them. CDR1 is MDHEN and CDR2 is SYDVKM in the germline V gene. CDR3 protein: CASSPGPSYEQYF. In nucleotides, the CDR3 is TGTGCCAGCAGCCCGGGCCCCTCCTACGAGCAGTACTTC. Supplemented by reference TRBV28 and TRBJ2-7, the full variable domain reads DVKVTQSSRYLVKRTGEKVFLECVQDMDHENMFWYRQDPGLGLRLIYFSYDVKMKEKGDIPEGYSVSREKKERFSLILESASTNQTSMYLCASSPGPSYEQYFGPGTRLTVT.

Regarding this clonotype: Mismatch with germline at one junction end may stem from a read error. The chain recombines TRBV6-1 with TRBJ1-2, with 7 bases aligning to TRBD1. Germline CDR1 is MNHNS and CDR2 is SASEGT. CDR3 length: 17 residues. The CDR3 DNA reads TGTGCCAGCAGCCCCCACAGGGCCAGGGGGGCTAACTATGGCCACACCTTC. This codes for CASSPHRARGANYGHTF.

This clonotype came up many times. The chain recombines TRBV7-2 with TRBJ1-2, with D unresolved. The CDR3 length is 16 residues. Trimming removed 1 base from V and 2 bases from J, with 14 bases in between. Germline-derived CDR1 and CDR2 are SGHTA and FQGNSA. CDR3 in DNA: TGTGCCAGCAGCTTAGGCGGTCTTCCGGGGAACTATGGCTACACCTTC. It specifies CASSLGGLPGNYGYTF.

CDR3 bases: TGTGCCAGCAGGACGCGGGGCCGGGACTATGGCTACACCTTC. Translation gives CASRTRGRDYGYTF. The rearrangement links TRBV6-1 to TRBJ1-2; possible D gene TRBD1, 5 bases. CDR1 and CDR2 from the germline V gene are MNHNS and SASEGT. The CDR3 totals 14 residues. Trimming stripped 6 bases from V and 3 bases from J, with 14 bases between.

In its sample, this clonotype was seen many times. The chain employs TRBV20-1 and TRBJ2-5; D is possibly TRBD1 or TRBD2 (5 bases each). CDR1 is DFQATT and CDR2 is SNEGSKA in the germline V gene (reference sequence). The CDR3 contains 12 residues. V shed 8 bases and J shed 0 bases, with 10 bases lying between them. The CDR3 DNA is TGCAGTCCACTAGGGGACCAAGAGACCCAGTACTTC. It is translated as CSPLGDQETQYF.

Concerning this clonotype itself: A much larger clone lies a single base off, so this may be a read error. The V and J genes are TRBV2 and TRBJ2-4, with D tentatively TRBD2 (6 bases). The CDR3 totals 13 residues. Germline-derived CDR1 and CDR2 are SNHLY and FYNNEI. The CDR3 DNA reads TGTACCAGCATTAGGGATCTTCGGGACTCGAAGTTCTTC. Protein sequence: CTSIRDLRDSKFF.

In this sample, this clonotype turned up many times. CDR3 in DNA: TGTGCCAGCAGTTCCCCCAACAGGGAAGGCGAGCAGTACTTC. Its translation is CASSSPNREGEQYF. The chain employs TRBV6-2 or TRBV6-3 and TRBJ2-7; D is possibly TRBD1 (6 bases). The CDR3 is 14 residues long. CDR1 and CDR2 (germline): MNHEY, SVGEGT. V dropped 4 bases and J dropped 6 bases, with 16 bases sitting between them.

In its sample, this clonotype was seen many times. This chain connects TRBV12-3 or TRBV12-4 to TRBJ2-2; 9 bases map to TRBD1. CDR3 length: 15 amino acids. V was clipped by 6 bases and J by 5 bases; unmatched bases: 7. The CDR3 DNA sequence: TGTGCCAGCAGATTCACAGGGGGCGGTACCGGGGAGCTGTTTTTT. Its protein is CASRFTGGGTGELFF.

There are a few counts of this clonotype. The chain is built from TRBV15 and TRBJ2-1; D is unclear. The CDR3 is 14 residues long. Trimming took 9 bases from V and 2 from J, leaving 14 bases between them. The germline V gene has CDR1 LNHNV and CDR2 YYDKDF (reference sequence). DNA of the CDR3: TGTGCCACGACGACGACGGGCACCTACAATGAGCAGTTCTTC. This codes for CATTTTGTYNEQFF.

This clonotype came up many times. This chain uses TRBV12-5 with TRBJ2-5, with TRBD1 identical over 9 bases. The trim removed 0 bases at V and 5 bases at J, leaving 10 bases unmatched. The CDR3 runs to 17 residues. Germline CDR1 and CDR2: LGHNT and FRNRAP. The CDR3 nucleotides read TGTGCTAGTGGTTTGGTACGGGGGACAGGGAAAGGGGAGACCCAGTACTTC. This gives the protein CASGLVRGTGKGETQYF.

This clonotype has only a few counts. The genes are TRBV28 and TRBJ2-6, with no clear D. This CDR3 has 15 residues. Germline V gene data show CDR1 as MDHEN and CDR2 as SYDVKM. Trimming removed 2 bases from V and 2 bases from J, with 7 bases in between. CDR3 sequence: CASSLNPAGANVLTF. Here the CDR3 DNA reads TGTGCCAGCAGTTTAAACCCCGCTGGGGCCAACGTCCTGACTTTC.

This sequence joins TRBV5-4 and TRBJ2-4; D is unclear. Germline lookup yields CDR1 SGHNT and CDR2 YYREEE (reference sequence). The CDR3 is made up of 16 amino acids. Trimming removed 1 base from V and 0 bases from J, with 11 bases in between. The CDR3 spells CASSLNLELAKNIQYF. The CDR3 DNA follows: TGTGCCAGCAGCTTGAATTTGGAACTAGCCAAAAACATTCAGTACTTC. The full variable domain, completed using reference TRBV5-4 and TRBJ2-4, is ETGVTQSPTHLIKTRGQQVTLRCSSQSGHNTVSWYQQALGQGPQFIFQYYREEENGRGNFPPRFSGLQFPNYSSELNVNALELDDSALYLCASSLNLELAKNIQYFGAGTRLSVL.

The rearrangement links TRBV10-3 to TRBJ1-5; possibly TRBD1 for D (5 bases). The CDR3 runs to 13 residues. Germline V gene sequence: CDR1 ENHRY, CDR2 SYGVKD. V lost 6 bases and J lost 6, with 12 bases in between. The chain's CDR3 is CAIRGREGQPQHF. CDR3 DNA sequence: TGTGCCATCAGGGGACGGGAAGGTCAGCCCCAGCATTTT.

This clonotype was seen just once. This chain connects TRBV25-1 to TRBJ2-1; TRBD2 agrees at 9 bases. CDR1 and CDR2 (germline): MGHDK, SYGVNS. The length of the CDR3 is 15 residues. Germline trimming cut 6 bases from V and 1 base from J; bases unmatched to any gene: 4. Written as DNA, the CDR3 is TGTGCCAGCAGGACCCTAGCGGGGTCCTACAATGAGCAGTTCTTC. Translated: CASRTLAGSYNEQFF.

The chain recombines TRBV27 with TRBJ2-7; tentatively, D is TRBD2 (6 bases). Deletions cut 5 bases from V and 2 bases from J, with 10 bases between. Germline V lookup: CDR1 MNHEY, CDR2 SMNVEV (reference sequence). CDR3 length equals 13 residues. Here the CDR3 reads CASSRDWAYEQYF. The DNA of the CDR3 is TGTGCCAGCAGTCGGGACTGGGCCTACGAGCAGTACTTC.

Of note for this clonotype: This sequence may be a read error, since a much larger clone differs from it by one base. This rearrangement joins TRBV20-1 to TRBJ1-5, with no clear D. CDR1 and CDR2 (germline): DFQATT, SNEGSKA (reference sequence). The CDR3 has 15 amino acids. CDR3 DNA: TGCAGTGCTAGCCCGAGAATGGGAGGGAACCAGCCCCGGCATTTT. This gives the protein CSASPRMGGNQPRHF.

This clonotype was seen ten or more times. This sequence joins TRBV15 and TRBJ2-5; 11 nucleotides line up with TRBD2. The CDR3 contains 16 residues. V shed 3 bases, J shed 5 bases, and the junction held 8 bases outside the gene matches. In germline, CDR1 is LNHNV, CDR2 YYDKDF (reference sequence). The CDR3 protein is CATSSPSSGRWETQYF. CDR3 sequence (DNA): TGTGCCACCAGCAGCCCATCTAGCGGGAGGTGGGAGACCCAGTACTTC.

V is TRBV6-1 and J is TRBJ1-6; no firm D call. Germline lookup yields CDR1 MNHNS and CDR2 SASEGT. CDR3 length: 17 amino acids. The ends were cut back, 7 bases at V and 0 bases at J, with 16 bases in the middle. This CDR3 is CASTFSASSSYNSPLHF. In DNA form, the CDR3 reads TGTGCCAGCACGTTTTCCGCCTCCAGCTCCTATAATTCACCCCTCCACTTT.

This clonotype was observed at least ten times. This chain uses TRBV3-1 with TRBJ2-7; the D is unclear. With 3 bases removed from V and 2 bases from J, the gap between germline ends came to 8 bases. This CDR3 is built from 13 residues. CDR1 LGHDT and CDR2 YNNKEL come from the germline V gene (reference sequence). As DNA, the CDR3 is TGTGCCAGCAGCCAGGGGATCCCCTACGAGCAGTACTTC. Its protein product is CASSQGIPYEQYF.

This clonotype appeared many times. V usage is TRBV7-9 and J usage is TRBJ1-1; maybe TRBD1 (5 bases). Trimming pared 2 bases from V and 3 bases from J, leaving 10 bases between. CDR1 SEHNR and CDR2 FQNEAQ come from the germline V gene (reference sequence). This CDR3 is 14 amino acids long. The CDR3 DNA reads TGTGCCAGCAGCTTACGTCCGGGGGACACTGAAGCTTTCTTT. This encodes CASSLRPGDTEAFF.

The rearrangement joins TRBV18 to TRBJ2-2; 11 bases are shared with TRBD2. Germline-derived CDR1 and CDR2 are KGHSH and LQKENI. Unmatched junction bases numbered 3, after V lost 3 bases and J lost 3 bases. The CDR3 is 16 residues long. CDR3 in amino acids: CASSPTSGSDTGELFF. Here the CDR3 DNA reads TGTGCCAGCTCACCCACTAGCGGGAGCGACACCGGGGAGCTGTTTTTT.

This clonotype has more than one count but fewer than ten. V usage is TRBV7-9 and J usage is TRBJ1-6; no definite D call. V dropped 4 bases and J dropped 10 bases, with 14 bases sitting between them. Germline CDR1 is SEHNR and CDR2 is FQNEAQ (reference sequence). The CDR3 contains 14 residues. CDR3 in DNA: TGTGCCAGCAGCTCTCTACAGAGGGTGTCACCCCTCCACTTT. Protein: CASSSLQRVSPLHF.

This clonotype was picked up many times. This chain links TRBV11-2 with TRBJ2-2; 9 bases map to TRBD2. In germline, CDR1 is SGHAT, CDR2 FQNNGV. The V segment lost 5 bases and the J segment 0 bases; nucleotides outside the gene matches: 7. This CDR3 is 17 amino acids long. The CDR3 region is CASSRVRGRANTGELFF. The CDR3 DNA is TGTGCCAGCAGCCGCGTCCGCGGGAGGGCGAACACCGGGGAGCTGTTTTTT.